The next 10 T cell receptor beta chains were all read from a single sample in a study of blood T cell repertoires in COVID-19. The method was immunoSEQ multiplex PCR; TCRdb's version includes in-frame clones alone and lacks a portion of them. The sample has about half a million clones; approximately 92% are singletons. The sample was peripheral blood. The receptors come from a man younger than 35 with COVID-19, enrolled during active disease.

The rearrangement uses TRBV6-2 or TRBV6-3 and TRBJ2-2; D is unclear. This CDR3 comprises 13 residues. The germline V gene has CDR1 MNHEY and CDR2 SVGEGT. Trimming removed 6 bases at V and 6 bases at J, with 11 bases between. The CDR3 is CASSLVSSGELFF. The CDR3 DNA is TGTGCCAGCAGCCTCGTTAGTTCCGGGGAGCTGTTTTTT.

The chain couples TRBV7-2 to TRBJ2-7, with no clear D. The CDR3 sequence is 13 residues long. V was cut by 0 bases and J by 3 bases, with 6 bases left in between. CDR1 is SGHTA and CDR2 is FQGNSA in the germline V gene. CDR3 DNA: TGTGCCAGCAGCTTAGCGCCTAACTACGAGCAGTACTTC. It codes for CASSLAPNYEQYF.

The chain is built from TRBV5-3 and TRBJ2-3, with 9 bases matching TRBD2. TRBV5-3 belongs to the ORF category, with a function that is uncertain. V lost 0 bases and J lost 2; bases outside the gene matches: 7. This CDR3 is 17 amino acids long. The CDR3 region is CARSLGPSGKFTDTQYF. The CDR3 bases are TGTGCCAGAAGCTTGGGACCTAGCGGGAAATTCACAGATACGCAGTATTTT.

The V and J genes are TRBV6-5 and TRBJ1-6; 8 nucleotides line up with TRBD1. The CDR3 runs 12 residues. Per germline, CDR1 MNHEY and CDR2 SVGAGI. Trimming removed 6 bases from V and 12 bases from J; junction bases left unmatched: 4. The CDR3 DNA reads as TGTGCCAGCAGAGACAGGGGTGGACCCCTCCACTTT. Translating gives CASRDRGGPLHF.

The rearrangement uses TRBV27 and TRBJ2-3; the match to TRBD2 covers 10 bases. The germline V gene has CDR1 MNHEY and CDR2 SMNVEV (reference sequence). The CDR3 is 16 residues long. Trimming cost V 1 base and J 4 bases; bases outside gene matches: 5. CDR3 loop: CASSLLGSGGADTQYF. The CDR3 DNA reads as TGTGCCAGCAGTTTATTAGGGAGCGGGGGGGCAGATACGCAGTATTTT.

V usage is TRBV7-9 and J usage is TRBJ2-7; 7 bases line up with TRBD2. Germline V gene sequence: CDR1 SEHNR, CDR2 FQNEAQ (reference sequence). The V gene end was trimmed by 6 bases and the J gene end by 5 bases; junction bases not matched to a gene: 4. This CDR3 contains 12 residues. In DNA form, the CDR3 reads TGTGCCAGCAGTGAAACTAGCGACGAGCAGTACTTC. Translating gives CASSETSDEQYF.

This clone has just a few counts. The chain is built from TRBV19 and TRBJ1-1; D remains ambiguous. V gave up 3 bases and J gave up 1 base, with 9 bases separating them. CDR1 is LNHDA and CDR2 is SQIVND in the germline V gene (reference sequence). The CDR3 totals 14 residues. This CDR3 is CASSIGMANTEAFF. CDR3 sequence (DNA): TGTGCCAGTAGTATCGGGATGGCGAACACTGAAGCTTTCTTT.

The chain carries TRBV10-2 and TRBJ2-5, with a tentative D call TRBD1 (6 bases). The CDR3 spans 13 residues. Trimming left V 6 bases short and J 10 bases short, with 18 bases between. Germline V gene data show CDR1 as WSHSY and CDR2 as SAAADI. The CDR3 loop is CASSPDSGRVQYF. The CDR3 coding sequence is TGCGCCAGCAGCCCGGACAGCGGACGCGTCCAGTACTTC.

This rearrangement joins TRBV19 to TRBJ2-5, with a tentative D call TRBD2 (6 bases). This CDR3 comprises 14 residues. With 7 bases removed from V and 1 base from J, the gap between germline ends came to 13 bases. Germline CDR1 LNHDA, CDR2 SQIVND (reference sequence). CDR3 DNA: TGTGCCAGTACTCCCGGCGGGGTCCAAGAGACCCAGTACTTC. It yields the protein CASTPGGVQETQYF. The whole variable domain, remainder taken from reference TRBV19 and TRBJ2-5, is DGGITQSPKYLFRKEGQNVTLSCEQNLNHDAMYWYRQDPGQGLRLIYYSQIVNDFQKGDIAEGYSVSREKKESFPLTVTSAQKNPTAFYLCASTPGGVQETQYFGPGTRLLVL.

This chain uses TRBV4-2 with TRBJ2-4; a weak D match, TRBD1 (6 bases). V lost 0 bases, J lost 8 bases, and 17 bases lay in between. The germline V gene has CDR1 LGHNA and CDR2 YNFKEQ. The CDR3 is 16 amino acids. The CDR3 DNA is TGTGCCAGCAGCCAAGAACAGCAGGGGATGGGGCACATTCAGTACTTC. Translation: CASSQEQQGMGHIQYF.